This is a list of T cell receptor beta chains from one sample in a study of blood T cell repertoires in COVID-19. Sequencing used immunoSEQ multiplex PCR; TCRdb keeps in-frame clones, though not all of them. The data hold a few hundred thousand clones, with 65% to 90% observed a single time. The source material was peripheral blood. The receptors originated from a man over 45 with active or convalescent COVID-19. Both conserved end residues are part of each CDR3. D genes are given only for firm matches. Size is stated for part of the rows, as once, few or many counts, or as a class when the clone is expanded.

v_call: TRBV27
j_call: TRBJ2-7
clone_size: -
d_call: -
cdr3_nt: TGTGCCAGCAGTTTAACCGGGAGCTCCTACGAGCAGTACTTC
cdr3_aa: CASSLTGSSYEQYF

v_call: TRBV9
j_call: TRBJ2-7
clone_size: once
d_call: -
cdr3_nt: TGTGCCAGCAGCGTAGAATCCACGGGAAGGTCCTACGAGCAGTACTTC
cdr3_aa: CASSVESTGRSYEQYF

v_call: TRBV19
j_call: TRBJ1-2
clone_size: -
d_call: -
cdr3_nt: TGTGCCAGTATACTGCAGGGAGGTAACTATGGCTACACCTTC
cdr3_aa: CASILQGGNYGYTF

v_call: TRBV7-9
j_call: TRBJ2-1
clone_size: -
d_call: -
cdr3_nt: TGTGCCAGCAGCTTGACCTCCACCGGGTCGTTCTTC
cdr3_aa: CASSLTSTGSFF

v_call: TRBV9
j_call: TRBJ2-5
clone_size: -
d_call: TRBD2
cdr3_nt: TGTGCCAGCAGCGTAGACGCGGGAGAAGGCAAGGAGACCCAGTACTTC
cdr3_aa: CASSVDAGEGKETQYF

v_call: TRBV28
j_call: TRBJ1-2
clone_size: -
d_call: -
cdr3_nt: TGTGCCTCCCTTAATAACTATGGCTACACCTTC
cdr3_aa: CASLNNYGYTF

v_call: TRBV10-2
j_call: TRBJ2-5
clone_size: -
d_call: -
cdr3_nt: TGCGCCAGTTCACAGGGTTCGGAGACCCAGTACTTC
cdr3_aa: CASSQGSETQYF

v_call: TRBV27
j_call: TRBJ2-1
clone_size: -
d_call: TRBD2
cdr3_nt: TGTGCCAGCAGTCTACACCCGACTAGCGGGTACTACAATGAGCAGTTCTTC
cdr3_aa: CASSLHPTSGYYNEQFF

v_call: TRBV6-2/TRBV6-3
j_call: TRBJ2-5
clone_size: -
d_call: -
cdr3_nt: TGTGCCAGCAGTTACTCGCGGGGGACCCAGTACTTC
cdr3_aa: CASSYSRGTQYF

v_call: TRBV5-1
j_call: TRBJ2-3
clone_size: -
d_call: -
cdr3_nt: TGCGCCAGCAGCTTGGGACCAGGGATGGATACGCAGTATTTT
cdr3_aa: CASSLGPGMDTQYF

v_call: TRBV5-1
j_call: TRBJ2-3
clone_size: -
d_call: TRBD2
cdr3_nt: TGCGCCAGCAGCCCGACTAGCGGGAGGGGATCAGATACGCAGTATTTT
cdr3_aa: CASSPTSGRGSDTQYF

v_call: TRBV21-1
j_call: TRBJ2-7
clone_size: -
d_call: -
cdr3_nt: TGTGCCAGCGTACGACAGGGGCCCTACGAGCAGTACTTC
cdr3_aa: CASVRQGPYEQYF

v_call: TRBV9
j_call: TRBJ2-7
clone_size: few
d_call: -
cdr3_nt: TGTGCCAGCAGCCGTACGTACAGCAACTACGAGCAGTACTTC
cdr3_aa: CASSRTYSNYEQYF

v_call: TRBV15
j_call: TRBJ2-5
clone_size: -
d_call: TRBD2
cdr3_nt: TGTGCCACCAGCTTTGGCGGGAGTCAGGAAGAGACCCAGTACTTC
cdr3_aa: CATSFGGSQEETQYF

v_call: TRBV9
j_call: TRBJ1-6
clone_size: -
d_call: TRBD1
cdr3_nt: TGTGCCAGCAGCCCAACAGGGGGAAATTCACCCCTCCACTTT
cdr3_aa: CASSPTGGNSPLHF

v_call: TRBV20-1
j_call: TRBJ2-1
clone_size: -
d_call: -
cdr3_nt: TGCAGTGCTAGTCGTCTAGTGGTCTACAATGAGCAGTTCTTC
cdr3_aa: CSASRLVVYNEQFF

v_call: TRBV6-2/TRBV6-3
j_call: TRBJ2-1
clone_size: few
d_call: -
cdr3_nt: TGTGCCAGCAGTAAAACTTTCAATGAGCAGTTCTTC
cdr3_aa: CASSKTFNEQFF

v_call: TRBV14
j_call: TRBJ2-3
clone_size: -
d_call: TRBD1
cdr3_nt: TGTGCCAGCAGCCAAGATTACGTGGACAGGGGGCCGTCAGATACGCAGTATTTT
cdr3_aa: CASSQDYVDRGPSDTQYF

v_call: TRBV19
j_call: TRBJ2-2
clone_size: -
d_call: -
cdr3_nt: TGTGCCACCTCCTCCCCCCCCGGGAACACCGGGGAGCTGTTTTTT
cdr3_aa: CATSSPPGNTGELFF

v_call: TRBV4-1
j_call: TRBJ1-5
clone_size: -
d_call: -
cdr3_nt: TGCGCCAGCAGCCAAGATCTTCAACTGACGCGGGGGCGCCCGGGTCAGCCCCAGCATTTT
cdr3_aa: CASSQDLQLTRGRPGQPQHF

v_call: TRBV19
j_call: TRBJ1-2
clone_size: -
d_call: -
cdr3_nt: TGTGCCAGTAGGGCGGGCAGGGGCGGATCGTTATATGGCTACACCTTC
cdr3_aa: CASRAGRGGSLYGYTF

v_call: TRBV6-6
j_call: TRBJ2-7
clone_size: -
d_call: TRBD2
cdr3_nt: TGTGCCAGCAGTCCTGCACATCTAGCGGGAGGAAGAGGAGAGCAGTACTTC
cdr3_aa: CASSPAHLAGGRGEQYF

v_call: TRBV2
j_call: TRBJ1-4
clone_size: -
d_call: TRBD1
cdr3_nt: TGTGCCAGCAGTGGACAGGGGAATGAAAAACTGTTTTTT
cdr3_aa: CASSGQGNEKLFF

v_call: TRBV7-2
j_call: TRBJ2-1
clone_size: -
d_call: TRBD2
cdr3_nt: TGTGCCAGCAGCCCCCGGACTTCTAGCGGGAGGGGCGATGAGCAGTTCTTC
cdr3_aa: CASSPRTSSGRGDEQFF

v_call: TRBV6-5
j_call: TRBJ2-2
clone_size: -
d_call: TRBD2
cdr3_nt: TGTGCCAGCAGTTTCACTAGCGGTACCGGGGAGCTGTTTTTT
cdr3_aa: CASSFTSGTGELFF

v_call: TRBV4-1
j_call: TRBJ1-1
clone_size: -
d_call: -
cdr3_nt: TGCGCCAGCAGCCAACCCCTGGGGGGGATGAACACTGAAGCTTTCTTT
cdr3_aa: CASSQPLGGMNTEAFF

v_call: TRBV12-5
j_call: TRBJ2-7
clone_size: -
d_call: -
cdr3_nt: TGTGCTAGTGGTTTGAACAGGGTGTACGAGCAGTACTTC
cdr3_aa: CASGLNRVYEQYF

v_call: TRBV19
j_call: TRBJ2-3
clone_size: once
d_call: TRBD1
cdr3_nt: TGTGCCAGTGCACGCCCGACAGGGGGCTTTGATACGCAGTATTTT
cdr3_aa: CASARPTGGFDTQYF

v_call: TRBV5-4
j_call: TRBJ2-7
clone_size: -
d_call: TRBD2
cdr3_nt: TGTGCCAGCAGCCCCGGGACTAGCGGGACAGAGCAGTACTTC
cdr3_aa: CASSPGTSGTEQYF

v_call: TRBV18
j_call: TRBJ2-2
clone_size: -
d_call: -
cdr3_nt: TGTGCCAGCTCACCAACTTTAAGCCCTAACACCGGGGAGCTGTTTTTT
cdr3_aa: CASSPTLSPNTGELFF

v_call: TRBV10-3
j_call: TRBJ2-7
clone_size: -
d_call: -
cdr3_nt: TGTGCCATCAGACAGGTAGGGGCCTACGAGCAGTACTTC
cdr3_aa: CAIRQVGAYEQYF

v_call: TRBV3-1/TRBV3-2
j_call: TRBJ2-1
clone_size: -
d_call: TRBD2
cdr3_nt: TGTGCCAGCAGCCGGACTAGCGGCAATGAGCAGTTCTTC
cdr3_aa: CASSRTSGNEQFF

v_call: TRBV19
j_call: TRBJ2-1
clone_size: -
d_call: -
cdr3_nt: TGTGCCAGTATCCCAGATGGGAGCTCCTACAATGAGCAGTTCTTC
cdr3_aa: CASIPDGSSYNEQFF

v_call: TRBV9
j_call: TRBJ1-2
clone_size: -
d_call: -
cdr3_nt: TGTGCCAGCAGCCCCTTAGCAGGGCAACCCTATGGCTACACCTTC
cdr3_aa: CASSPLAGQPYGYTF

v_call: TRBV28
j_call: TRBJ2-7
clone_size: -
d_call: -
cdr3_nt: TGTGCCAGCTGGTCGGGGGTCTCCTACGAGCAGTACTTC
cdr3_aa: CASWSGVSYEQYF

v_call: TRBV6-6
j_call: TRBJ2-1
clone_size: -
d_call: TRBD2
cdr3_nt: TGTGCCAGCAGTTTAGGGCTAGCGGGTTCCAATGAGCAGTTCTTC
cdr3_aa: CASSLGLAGSNEQFF

v_call: TRBV7-2
j_call: TRBJ2-1
clone_size: -
d_call: -
cdr3_nt: TGTGCCAGCAGCTTAGTTCGCTACAATGAGCAGTTCTTC
cdr3_aa: CASSLVRYNEQFF

v_call: TRBV18
j_call: TRBJ2-1
clone_size: -
d_call: TRBD1
cdr3_nt: TGTGCCAGCTCACCGCCTAACAGGGGGTTGAACAATGAGCAGTTCTTC
cdr3_aa: CASSPPNRGLNNEQFF

v_call: TRBV7-2
j_call: TRBJ2-3
clone_size: once
d_call: -
cdr3_nt: TGTGCCAGCAGCTTGGGACACTCGATGGATACGCAGTATTTT
cdr3_aa: CASSLGHSMDTQYF

v_call: TRBV28
j_call: TRBJ2-5
clone_size: -
d_call: TRBD2
cdr3_nt: TGTGCCAGCAGTTCCCGCGGGAGGGGGCAAGAGACCCAGTACTTC
cdr3_aa: CASSSRGRGQETQYF

v_call: TRBV30
j_call: TRBJ2-3
clone_size: -
d_call: -
cdr3_nt: TGTGCCTGGAGTGTACAGACAGGATCTACAGATACGCAGTATTTT
cdr3_aa: CAWSVQTGSTDTQYF

v_call: TRBV27
j_call: TRBJ1-4
clone_size: -
d_call: -
cdr3_nt: TGTGCCAGCAGTTTAGGTGGGCAGAGAGAAAAACTGTTTTTT
cdr3_aa: CASSLGGQREKLFF

v_call: TRBV7-3
j_call: TRBJ2-2
clone_size: -
d_call: -
cdr3_nt: TGTGCCAGCAGCTCTAACAGGAACACCGGGGAGCTGTTTTTT
cdr3_aa: CASSSNRNTGELFF

v_call: TRBV5-6
j_call: TRBJ2-1
clone_size: once
d_call: TRBD1
cdr3_nt: TGTGCCAGCAGCTTTAGACAGGGAAACTACAATGAGCAGTTCTTC
cdr3_aa: CASSFRQGNYNEQFF

v_call: TRBV7-9
j_call: TRBJ2-1
clone_size: -
d_call: -
cdr3_nt: TGTGCCAGCAGCGGGGCGTGGGGGCCGTTCTTC
cdr3_aa: CASSGAWGPFF

v_call: TRBV6-5
j_call: TRBJ2-7
clone_size: -
d_call: TRBD2
cdr3_nt: TGTGCCAGCAGGGGCTTAGCGGGAGGGCGATACGAGCAGTACTTC
cdr3_aa: CASRGLAGGRYEQYF

v_call: TRBV19
j_call: TRBJ1-2
clone_size: -
d_call: -
cdr3_nt: TGTGCCAGTAGTACAATTGGGGCCAACTATGGCTACACCTTC
cdr3_aa: CASSTIGANYGYTF

v_call: TRBV7-9
j_call: TRBJ1-4
clone_size: -
d_call: TRBD1
cdr3_nt: TGTGCCAGCAGCCCTGGACAGGGGAGGCGGGGTAATGAAAAACTGTTTTTT
cdr3_aa: CASSPGQGRRGNEKLFF

v_call: TRBV27
j_call: TRBJ2-1
clone_size: -
d_call: -
cdr3_nt: TGTGCCAGCAGTTTATCGGCCAGTGGCTCCTACAATGAGCAGTTCTTC
cdr3_aa: CASSLSASGSYNEQFF

v_call: TRBV7-2
j_call: TRBJ2-1
clone_size: -
d_call: -
cdr3_nt: TGTGCCAGCAGCTTAATGTCGGGGTCGGGTGAGCAGTTCTTC
cdr3_aa: CASSLMSGSGEQFF

v_call: TRBV10-3
j_call: TRBJ1-2
clone_size: -
d_call: TRBD1
cdr3_nt: TGTGCCATCACCAAAGCGGCAGGGGGCTTGTTGGATGATGGCTACACCTTC
cdr3_aa: CAITKAAGGLLDDGYTF

v_call: TRBV4-2
j_call: TRBJ2-1
clone_size: -
d_call: -
cdr3_nt: TGTGCCAGCAGCCAAGATTGGGCGGGAGAGCAGTTCTTC
cdr3_aa: CASSQDWAGEQFF

v_call: TRBV28
j_call: TRBJ1-1
clone_size: -
d_call: -
cdr3_nt: TGTGCCAGCAGTGCAGGGAACACTGAAGCTTTCTTT
cdr3_aa: CASSAGNTEAFF

v_call: TRBV2
j_call: TRBJ2-3
clone_size: -
d_call: -
cdr3_nt: TGTGCCAGCCACCGGACTATAAATACAGATACGCAGTATTTT
cdr3_aa: CASHRTINTDTQYF